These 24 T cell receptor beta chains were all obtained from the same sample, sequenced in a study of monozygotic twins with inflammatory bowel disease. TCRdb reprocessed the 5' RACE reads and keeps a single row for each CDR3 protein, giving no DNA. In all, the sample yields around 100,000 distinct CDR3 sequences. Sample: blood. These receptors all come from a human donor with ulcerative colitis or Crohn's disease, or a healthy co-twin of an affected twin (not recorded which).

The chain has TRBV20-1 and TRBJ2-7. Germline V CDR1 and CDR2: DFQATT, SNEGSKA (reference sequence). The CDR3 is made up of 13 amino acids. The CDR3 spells CSAGYKSSYEQYF.

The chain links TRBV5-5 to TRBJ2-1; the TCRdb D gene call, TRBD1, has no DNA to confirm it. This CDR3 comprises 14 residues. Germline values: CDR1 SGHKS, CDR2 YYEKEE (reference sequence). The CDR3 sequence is CASNPRGVSNEQFF.

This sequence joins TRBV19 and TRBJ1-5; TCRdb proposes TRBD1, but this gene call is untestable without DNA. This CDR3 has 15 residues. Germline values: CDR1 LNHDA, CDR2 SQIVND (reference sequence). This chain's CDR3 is CASKGGSSVLGPQHF.

The CDR3 spells CSARDQFSSDIQYF. V and J are TRBV20-1 and TRBJ2-4. CDR3 length: 14 amino acids. Germline V lookup: CDR1 DFQATT, CDR2 SNEGSKA (reference sequence).

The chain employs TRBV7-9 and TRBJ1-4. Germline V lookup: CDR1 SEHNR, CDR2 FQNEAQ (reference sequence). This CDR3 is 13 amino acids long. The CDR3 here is CASSKKTNEKLFF. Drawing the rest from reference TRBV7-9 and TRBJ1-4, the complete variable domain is DTGVSQNPRHKITKRGQNVTFRCDPISEHNRLYWYRQTLGQGPEFLTYFQNEAQLEKSRLLSDRFSAERPKGSFSTLEIQRTEQGDSAMYLCASSKKTNEKLFFGSGTQLSVL.

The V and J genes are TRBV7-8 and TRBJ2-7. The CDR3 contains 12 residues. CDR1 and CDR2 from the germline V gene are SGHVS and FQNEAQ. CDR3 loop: CASSLQHYEQYF.

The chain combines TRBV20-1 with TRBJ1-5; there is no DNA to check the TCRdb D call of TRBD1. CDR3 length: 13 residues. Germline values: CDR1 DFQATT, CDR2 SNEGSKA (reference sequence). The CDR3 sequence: CSARRGANQPQHF.

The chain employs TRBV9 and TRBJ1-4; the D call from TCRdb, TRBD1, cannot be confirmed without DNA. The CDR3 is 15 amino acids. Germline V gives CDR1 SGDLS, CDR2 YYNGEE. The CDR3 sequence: CASSVVGGDNEKLFF.

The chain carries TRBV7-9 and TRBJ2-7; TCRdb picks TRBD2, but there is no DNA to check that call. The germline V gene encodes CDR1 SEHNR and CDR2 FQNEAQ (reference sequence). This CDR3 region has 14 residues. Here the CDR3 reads CASSPPQVLYEQYF.

This chain's CDR3 is CASSRGREGGGELFF. J is TRBJ2-2 and V is TRBV12-3 or TRBV12-4; TCRdb's D call of TRBD2 is untestable without DNA. The CDR3 covers 15 residues.

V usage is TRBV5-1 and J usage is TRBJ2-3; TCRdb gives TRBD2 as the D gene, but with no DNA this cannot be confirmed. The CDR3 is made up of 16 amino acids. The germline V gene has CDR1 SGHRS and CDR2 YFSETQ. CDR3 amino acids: CASSLGLVQMTDTQYF.

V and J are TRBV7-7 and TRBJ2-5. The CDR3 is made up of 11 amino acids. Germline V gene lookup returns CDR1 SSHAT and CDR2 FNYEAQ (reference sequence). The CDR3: CASSSSGAQYF.

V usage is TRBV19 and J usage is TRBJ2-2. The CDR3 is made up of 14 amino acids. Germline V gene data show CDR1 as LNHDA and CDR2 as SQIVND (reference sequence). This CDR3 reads CASRTAGVAGELFF.

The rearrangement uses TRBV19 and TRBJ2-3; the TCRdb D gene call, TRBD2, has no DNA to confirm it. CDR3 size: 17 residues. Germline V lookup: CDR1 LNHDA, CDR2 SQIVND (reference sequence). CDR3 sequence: CASSIYGGFTSTDTQYF.

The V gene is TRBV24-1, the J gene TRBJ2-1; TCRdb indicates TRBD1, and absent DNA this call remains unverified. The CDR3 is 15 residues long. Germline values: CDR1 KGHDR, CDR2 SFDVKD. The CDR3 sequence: CATSDVDRGYNEQFF.

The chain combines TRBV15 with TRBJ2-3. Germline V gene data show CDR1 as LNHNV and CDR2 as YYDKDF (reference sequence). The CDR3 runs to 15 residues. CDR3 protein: CATSREILETDTQYF.

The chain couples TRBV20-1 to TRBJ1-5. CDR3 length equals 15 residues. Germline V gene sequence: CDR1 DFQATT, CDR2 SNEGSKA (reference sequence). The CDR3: CSAREGGRGNQPQHF.

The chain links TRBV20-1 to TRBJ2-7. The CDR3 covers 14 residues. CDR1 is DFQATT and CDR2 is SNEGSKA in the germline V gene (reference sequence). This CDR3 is CSARYSRVPYEQYF.

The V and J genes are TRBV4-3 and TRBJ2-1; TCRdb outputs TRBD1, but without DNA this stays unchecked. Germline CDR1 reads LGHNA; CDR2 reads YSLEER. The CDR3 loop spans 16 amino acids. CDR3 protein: CASSQSWVEGAIEQFF.

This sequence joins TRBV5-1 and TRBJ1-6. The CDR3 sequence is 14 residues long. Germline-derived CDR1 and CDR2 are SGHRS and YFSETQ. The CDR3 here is CASSLVYLNSPLHF.

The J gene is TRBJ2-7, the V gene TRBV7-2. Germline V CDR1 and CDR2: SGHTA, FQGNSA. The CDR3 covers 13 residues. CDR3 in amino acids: CASSSQSSYEQYF.

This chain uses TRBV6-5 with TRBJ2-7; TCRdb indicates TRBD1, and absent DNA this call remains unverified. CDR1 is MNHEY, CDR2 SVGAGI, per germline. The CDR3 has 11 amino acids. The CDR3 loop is CASARGNEQYF.

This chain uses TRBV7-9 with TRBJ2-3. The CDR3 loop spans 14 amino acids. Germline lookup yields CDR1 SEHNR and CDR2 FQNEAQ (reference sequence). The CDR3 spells CASSLVLNTDTQYF.

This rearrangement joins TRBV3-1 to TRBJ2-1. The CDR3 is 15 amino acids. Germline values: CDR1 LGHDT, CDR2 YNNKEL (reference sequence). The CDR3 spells CASSQEMGSYNEQFF.